The 24 T cell receptor beta chains below all came from one sample that was sequenced in a study of blood T cell repertoires in COVID-19. Sequencing was performed with immunoSEQ multiplex PCR; in TCRdb, only in-frame clones are kept and a portion is missing. In the table there are approximately 260,000 clones, 88% of which are singletons. Sample: peripheral blood. All receptors come from a woman in her 70s with COVID-19, enrolled during active disease.

The chain recombines TRBV3-1 (or the pseudogene TRBV3-2) with TRBJ1-6; D not certain. The V end lost 1 base, the J end lost 5 bases, and 9 bases lay between the germline ends. Per germline, CDR1 LGHDT and CDR2 YNNKEL (reference sequence). The CDR3 length is 15 residues. The CDR3 loop is CASSQGQTNNSPLHF. In DNA, the CDR3 is TGTGCCAGCAGCCAAGGGCAGACTAATAATTCACCCCTCCACTTT.

The CDR3 nucleotides read TGTGCCAGCAGGGGGGGGCGTCTAGCCAAAAACATTCAGTACTTC. Translated, it gives CASRGGRLAKNIQYF. The V gene is TRBV6-5, the J gene TRBJ2-4, with D possibly being TRBD2 (7 bases). This CDR3 comprises 15 residues. Germline V gives CDR1 MNHEY, CDR2 SVGAGI. V was trimmed by 6 bases and J by 0 bases, leaving 12 bases between them.

This chain uses TRBV7-2 with TRBJ1-1; 7 nucleotides line up with TRBD1. The trim removed 5 bases at V and 1 base at J, leaving 7 bases unmatched. This CDR3 has 15 amino acids. Germline-derived CDR1 and CDR2 are SGHTA and FQGNSA. The CDR3 DNA follows: TGTGCCAGCAGCCTTAGGGGACAGCGGAACACTGAAGCTTTCTTT. This encodes CASSLRGQRNTEAFF. Looking up the rest from reference TRBV7-2 and TRBJ1-1 gives the full variable domain: GAGVSQSPSNKVTEKGKDVELRCDPISGHTALYWYRQSLGQGLEFLIYFQGNSAPDKSGLPSDRFSAERTGGSVSTLTIQRTQQEDSAVYLCASSLRGQRNTEAFFGQGTRLTVV.

The chain employs TRBV2 and TRBJ1-5, with D perhaps TRBD1 (5 bases). CDR1 and CDR2 from the germline V gene are SNHLY and FYNNEI. There are 13 residues in the CDR3. Trimming took off 7 bases at V and 9 bases at J, with 16 bases between the two ends. The CDR3 region is CASKGWRGLPQHF. In DNA, the CDR3 is TGTGCCAGCAAAGGTTGGAGGGGATTGCCCCAGCATTTT.

The rearrangement joins TRBV6-5 to TRBJ1-2; TRBD1 is a possible D gene (6 bases). The germline V and J ends were trimmed by 0 bases and 8 bases, with 10 bases remaining between them. Per germline, CDR1 MNHEY and CDR2 SVGAGI. The CDR3 totals 13 residues. The CDR3 is CASSYSRGSGYTF. In DNA, the CDR3 is TGTGCCAGCAGTTACTCGAGGGGGAGCGGCTACACCTTC.

The chain combines TRBV15 with TRBJ2-7, with D possibly matching TRBD1 (5 bases). CDR3 length: 13 residues. Trimming took 0 bases from V and 2 from J, leaving 5 bases between them. The germline CDR1 and CDR2 sequences are LNHNV and YYDKDF (reference sequence). CDR3 in amino acids: CATSREQAYEQYF. The CDR3 bases are TGTGCCACCAGCAGAGAACAGGCCTACGAGCAGTACTTC.

The chain joins TRBV9 to TRBJ2-5; TRBD2 matches 7 bases. Germline loops: CDR1 SGDLS, CDR2 YYNGEE. This CDR3 region has 16 residues. Trimming removed 0 bases from V and 0 bases from J; junction bases left unmatched: 5. This CDR3 is CASSVEGSGYQETQYF. The CDR3 DNA is TGTGCCAGCAGCGTAGAGGGTAGCGGGTACCAAGAGACCCAGTACTTC.

This rearrangement joins TRBV6-2 or TRBV6-3 to TRBJ1-5, with 7 positions matching TRBD1. Germline V CDR1 and CDR2: MNHEY, SVGEGT. Trimming took 4 bases from V and 6 from J; bases not matched to a gene: 12. The CDR3 is 16 amino acids. The CDR3 nucleotides are TGTGCCAGCAGTTCAAGGGGGCAGGCTTCAGGTCAGCCCCAGCATTTT. This encodes CASSSRGQASGQPQHF.

This clone came up a few times. The chain joins TRBV7-2 to TRBJ2-3, with no clear D. Germline loops: CDR1 SGHTA, CDR2 FQGNSA. The CDR3 loop spans 14 amino acids. The V gene lost 2 bases and the J gene lost 5 bases, with 11 bases spanning the gap. Here the CDR3 DNA reads TGTGCCAGCAGCTTAATCCCTGTAATAGATACGCAGTATTTT. Translating gives CASSLIPVIDTQYF.

This chain uses TRBV6-6 with TRBJ2-7; TRBD1 might be the D (6 bases). This CDR3 is 14 amino acids long. Germline values: CDR1 MNHNY, CDR2 SVGAGI (reference sequence). V was shortened by 6 bases and J by 2 bases, with 14 bases between the two germline ends. DNA for the CDR3: TGTGCCAGCAGACCGGGACAATCTACCTACGAGCAGTACTTC. Protein product: CASRPGQSTYEQYF.

This clone came up a few times. The chain joins TRBV6-1 to TRBJ1-5, with D uncertain. This CDR3 has 12 residues. Germline V CDR1 and CDR2: MNHNS, SASEGT. With 3 bases removed from V and 11 bases from J, the gap between germline ends came to 11 bases. Here the CDR3 reads CASSDTLWSQHF. CDR3 nucleotide sequence: TGTGCCAGCAGTGACACTTTGTGGTCCCAGCATTTT.

The chain joins TRBV11-2 to TRBJ2-1; unclear D gene. The V end lost 7 bases, the J end lost 9 bases, and 16 bases lay between the germline ends. This CDR3 is built from 13 residues. Germline loops: CDR1 SGHAT, CDR2 FQNNGV. CDR3 sequence (DNA): TGTGCCAGCACGCGAACCCTAGGCGGTGAGCAGTTCTTC. Translating gives CASTRTLGGEQFF.

The chain combines TRBV28 with TRBJ1-2; 10 bases line up with TRBD1. Germline assignment: CDR1 MDHEN and CDR2 SYDVKM. This CDR3 region has 16 residues. The V segment lost 7 bases and the J segment 6 bases; nucleotides outside the gene matches: 14. The DNA for the CDR3 is TGTGCCAGCAAACCGGACCGGGACAGGGGCATTGATGGCTACACCTTC. It codes for CASKPDRDRGIDGYTF.

This clone was found once. The chain links TRBV18 to TRBJ2-4; 12 positions match TRBD2. The CDR3 extends over 19 amino acids. J was trimmed by 0 bases and V by 0 bases; bases with no gene match: 6. CDR1 is KGHSH, CDR2 LQKENI, per germline. CDR3 bases: TGTGCCAGCTCACCACCCGGACTAGCGGGGATGCTAGCCAAAAACATTCAGTACTTC. This gives the protein CASSPPGLAGMLAKNIQYF.

The chain carries TRBV11-2 and TRBJ1-4; D is undetermined. Germline assignment: CDR1 SGHAT and CDR2 FQNNGV. The CDR3 length is 13 residues. Trimming stripped 1 base from V and 6 bases from J, with 6 bases between. The CDR3, as DNA: TGTGCCAGCAGCTTAGGGCCTGATGAAAAACTGTTTTTT. Amino acids: CASSLGPDEKLFF.

V gene TRBV5-1 combines with J gene TRBJ2-7; TRBD2 agrees at 11 bases. V trimming: 4 bases; J trimming: 3 bases; junction bases outside the gene matches: 6. The CDR3 runs 15 residues. Germline V lookup: CDR1 SGHRS, CDR2 YFSETQ. The CDR3 spells CASSPGLADIYEQYF. In nucleotides, the CDR3 is TGCGCCAGCAGCCCGGGACTAGCGGATATCTACGAGCAGTACTTC.

In its sample, this clone was seen a few times. This chain uses TRBV3-1 (or the pseudogene TRBV3-2) with TRBJ2-5; a possible D gene is TRBD2 (5 bases). The CDR3 has 15 amino acids. V lost 0 bases and J lost 5, with 13 bases in between. Germline V gene data show CDR1 as LGHDT and CDR2 as YNNKEL (reference sequence). The CDR3 DNA sequence: TGTGCCAGCAGCCAAGAGCAGCTAGCTTTCGAGACCCAGTACTTC. As protein: CASSQEQLAFETQYF.

The genes are TRBV18 and TRBJ1-3, with 10 bases identical to TRBD1. The ends lost 4 bases at V and 0 bases at J; junction bases unmatched: 9. The CDR3 totals 18 residues. Germline V lookup: CDR1 KGHSH, CDR2 LQKENI. In DNA form, the CDR3 reads TGTGCCAGCTCACTGCGAGACAGGGGGCTTCTCTCTGGAAACACCATATATTTT. Translating it yields CASSLRDRGLLSGNTIYF. Variable domain in full (rest from reference TRBV18 and TRBJ1-3): NAGVMQNPRHLVRRRGQEARLRCSPMKGHSHVYWYRQLPEEGLKFMVYLQKENIIDESGMPKERFSAEFPKEGPSILRIQQVVRGDSAAYFCASSLRDRGLLSGNTIYFGEGSWLTVV.

This clone was found a few times. The CDR3 here is CASSSGLAWSYEQYF. The CDR3 nucleotides are TGTGCCAGCAGCTCAGGACTAGCGTGGTCCTACGAGCAGTACTTC. The V gene is TRBV7-9, the J gene TRBJ2-7; 9 bases line up with TRBD2. Per germline, CDR1 SEHNR and CDR2 FQNEAQ (reference sequence). CDR3 length: 15 amino acids. The V and J ends lost 4 bases and 1 base, in that order; junction bases with no gene match: 5.

The chain couples TRBV27 to TRBJ1-6; possibly TRBD1 for D (5 bases). Looked up from germline, CDR1 is MNHEY and CDR2 is SMNVEV (reference sequence). V shed 8 bases and J shed 8 bases, with 19 bases lying between them. This CDR3 region has 15 residues. CDR3 nucleotides: TGTGCCAGCCGCCGCCGGGAGGGGAAATATTCACCCCTCCACTTT. As protein: CASRRREGKYSPLHF.

The chain is built from TRBV6-6 and TRBJ1-4; maybe TRBD1 (5 bases). V was cut by 5 bases and J by 8 bases, with 15 bases left in between. Germline V gene sequence: CDR1 MNHNY, CDR2 SVGAGI (reference sequence). This CDR3 comprises 14 residues. DNA of the CDR3: TGTGCCAGCAGTCGGGAGAGGGGAGGGGAAAAACTGTTTTTT. It translates to CASSRERGGEKLFF.

This clone was detected once. V and J are TRBV7-9 and TRBJ1-5, with D possibly being TRBD1 (6 bases). Trimming pared 1 base from V and 2 bases from J, leaving 18 bases between. The germline gives CDR1 SEHNR, CDR2 FQNEAQ (reference sequence). This CDR3 region has 18 residues. The CDR3 region has the DNA TGTGCCAGCAGCTTAGGGTCGGGGGGCGCCGGTGGCAATCAGCCCCAGCATTTT. Translation gives CASSLGSGGAGGNQPQHF. Drawing the rest from reference TRBV7-9 and TRBJ1-5, the complete variable domain is DTGVSQNPRHKITKRGQNVTFRCDPISEHNRLYWYRQTLGQGPEFLTYFQNEAQLEKSRLLSDRFSAERPKGSFSTLEIQRTEQGDSAMYLCASSLGSGGAGGNQPQHFGDGTRLSIL.

In regard to this clone: Other DNA sequences in this sample translate to the same CDR3. The chain recombines TRBV24-1 with TRBJ1-5, with D hard to call. V lost 4 bases and J lost 5, with 5 bases in between. The CDR3 has 12 residues. Germline values: CDR1 KGHDR, CDR2 SFDVKD. The CDR3 here is CATSDPDQPQHF. The CDR3 DNA follows: TGTGCCACCAGTGACCCTGATCAGCCCCAGCATTTT.

This CDR3 reads CASSPLDSWAGNEQFF. The DNA of the CDR3 is TGTGCCAGCAGTCCGCTGGACTCCTGGGCAGGCAATGAGCAGTTCTTC. The V gene is TRBV28, the J gene TRBJ2-1; D might be TRBD2 (5 bases). The V gene lost 5 bases and the J gene lost 6 bases, with 20 bases spanning the gap. Germline CDR1 is MDHEN and CDR2 is SYDVKM. This CDR3 is built from 16 residues. Full variable domain (outside the CDR3, taken from reference TRBV28 and TRBJ2-1): DVKVTQSSRYLVKRTGEKVFLECVQDMDHENMFWYRQDPGLGLRLIYFSYDVKMKEKGDIPEGYSVSREKKERFSLILESASTNQTSMYLCASSPLDSWAGNEQFFGPGTRLTVL.